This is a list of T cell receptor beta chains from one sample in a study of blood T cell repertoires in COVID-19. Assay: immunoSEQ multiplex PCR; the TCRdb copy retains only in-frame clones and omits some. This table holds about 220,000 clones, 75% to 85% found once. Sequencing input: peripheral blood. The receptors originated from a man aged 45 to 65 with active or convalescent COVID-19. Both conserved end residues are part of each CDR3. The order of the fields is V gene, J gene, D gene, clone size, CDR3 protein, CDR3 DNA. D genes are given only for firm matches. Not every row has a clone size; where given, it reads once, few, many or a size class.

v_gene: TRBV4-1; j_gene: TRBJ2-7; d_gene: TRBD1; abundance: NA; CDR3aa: CASSQGTGAPYEQYF; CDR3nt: TGCGCCAGCAGCCAGGGGACAGGGGCTCCCTACGAGCAGTACTTC
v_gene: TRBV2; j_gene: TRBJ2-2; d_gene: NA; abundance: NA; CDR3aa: CASMGQPNTGELFF; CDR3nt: TGTGCCAGCATGGGGCAACCGAACACCGGGGAGCTGTTTTTT
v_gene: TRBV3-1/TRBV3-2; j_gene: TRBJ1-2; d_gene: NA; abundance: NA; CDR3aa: CASSQAGYGYTF; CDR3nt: TGTGCCAGCAGCCAAGCCGGGTATGGCTACACCTTC
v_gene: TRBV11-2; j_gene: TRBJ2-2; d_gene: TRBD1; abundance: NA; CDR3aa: CASSLSRGTNTGELFF; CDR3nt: TGTGCCAGCAGCTTAAGCAGGGGGACGAACACCGGGGAGCTGTTTTTT
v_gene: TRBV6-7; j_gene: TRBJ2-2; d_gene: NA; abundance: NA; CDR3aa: CASSYRQFGELFF; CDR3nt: TGTGCCAGCAGTTACCGACAGTTCGGGGAGCTGTTTTTT
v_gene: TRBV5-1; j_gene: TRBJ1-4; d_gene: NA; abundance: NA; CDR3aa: CASGESPTNEKLFF; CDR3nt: TGCGCCAGCGGAGAGTCCCCAACTAATGAAAAACTGTTTTTT
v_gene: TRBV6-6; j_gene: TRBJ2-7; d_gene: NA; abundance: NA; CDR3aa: CASSYAPAGALYEQYF; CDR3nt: TGTGCCAGCAGTTACGCCCCGGCAGGGGCATTATACGAGCAGTACTTC
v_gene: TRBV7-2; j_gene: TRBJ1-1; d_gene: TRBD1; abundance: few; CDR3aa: CASSIRQGAEAFF; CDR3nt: TGTGCCAGCAGCATACGACAGGGGGCTGAAGCTTTCTTT
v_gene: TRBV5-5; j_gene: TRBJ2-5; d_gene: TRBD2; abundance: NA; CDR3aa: CASSLGLAEKETQYF; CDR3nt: TGTGCCAGCAGCTTGGGACTAGCGGAAAAAGAGACCCAGTACTTC
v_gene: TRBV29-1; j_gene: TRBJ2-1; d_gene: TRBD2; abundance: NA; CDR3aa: CSVASGGYNEQFF; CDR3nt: TGCAGCGTTGCTAGCGGGGGTTACAATGAGCAGTTCTTC
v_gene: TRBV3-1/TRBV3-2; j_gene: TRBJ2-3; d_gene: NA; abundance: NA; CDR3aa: CASSPQGSDTQYF; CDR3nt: TGTGCCAGCAGCCCACAGGGTTCCGATACGCAGTATTTT
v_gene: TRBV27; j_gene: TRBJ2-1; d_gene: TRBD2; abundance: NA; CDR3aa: CASSRLAGGPREQFF; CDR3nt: TGTGCCAGCAGCCGACTAGCGGGAGGGCCACGGGAGCAGTTCTTC
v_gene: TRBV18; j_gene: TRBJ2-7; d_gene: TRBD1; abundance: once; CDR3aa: CASSPTGTGTEQYF; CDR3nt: TGTGCCAGCTCACCGACCGGGACAGGGACCGAGCAGTACTTC
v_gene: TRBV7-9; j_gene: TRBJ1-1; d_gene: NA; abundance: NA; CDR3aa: CASRLGETEAFF; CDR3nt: TGTGCCAGCAGATTGGGAGAAACTGAAGCTTTCTTT
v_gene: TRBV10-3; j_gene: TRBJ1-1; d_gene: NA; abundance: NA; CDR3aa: CAIRTTGFLDTEAFF; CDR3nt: TGTGCCATCAGAACAACAGGGTTTTTGGACACTGAAGCTTTCTTT
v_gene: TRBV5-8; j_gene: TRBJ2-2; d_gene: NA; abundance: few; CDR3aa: CASSLQGRANTGELFF; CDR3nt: TGTGCCAGCAGCTTACAGGGTAGGGCGAACACCGGGGAGCTGTTTTTT
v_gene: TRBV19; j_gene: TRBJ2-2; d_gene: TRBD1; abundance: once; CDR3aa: CASSMGTAYVANTGELFF; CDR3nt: TGTGCCAGTAGTATGGGGACAGCCTACGTCGCGAACACCGGGGAGCTGTTTTTT